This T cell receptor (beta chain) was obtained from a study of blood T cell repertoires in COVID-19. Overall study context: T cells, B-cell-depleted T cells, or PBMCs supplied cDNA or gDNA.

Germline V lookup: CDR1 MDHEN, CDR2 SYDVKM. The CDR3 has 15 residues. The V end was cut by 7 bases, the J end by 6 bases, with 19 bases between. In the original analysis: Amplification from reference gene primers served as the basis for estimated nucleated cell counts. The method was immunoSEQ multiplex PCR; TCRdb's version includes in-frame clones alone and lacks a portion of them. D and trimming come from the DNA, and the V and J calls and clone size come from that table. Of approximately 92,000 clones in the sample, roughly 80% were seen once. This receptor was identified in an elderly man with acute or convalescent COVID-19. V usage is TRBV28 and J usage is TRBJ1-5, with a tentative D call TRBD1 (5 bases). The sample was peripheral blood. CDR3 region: CASTPGGGRGQPQHF. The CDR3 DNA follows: TGTGCCAGCACCCCTGGGGGGGGGAGGGGTCAGCCCCAGCATTTT.